The 27 T cell receptor beta chains presented below share a single source sample, sequenced in a study of response to subunit inactivated influenza vaccine. TCRdb used MiXCR to reprocess the RT-PCR reads, holding one entry per CDR3 protein. The sample holds hundreds of thousands of distinct CDR3 sequences; approximately 7.1% are singletons and the top ten take 10% to 15%. Material: PBMCs from blood, obtained roughly 24 months after vaccination. The receptor source for this set is a man aged 45 to 70 who received an inactivated influenza vaccine.

J is TRBJ2-2 and V is TRBV19; 9 positions match TRBD2. The V gene's germline CDR1 is LNHDA and CDR2 SQIVND (reference sequence). V was pared by 4 bases and J by 5 bases, with 5 bases of the junction left unmatched. CDR3 length: 15 residues. In DNA, the CDR3 is TGTGCCAGTAGTAAGGTAGCGGGAGATACCGGGGAGCTGTTTTTT. Amino acids: CASSKVAGDTGELFF. Full variable domain (missing parts from reference TRBV19 and TRBJ2-2): DGGITQSPKYLFRKEGQNVTLSCEQNLNHDAMYWYRQDPGQGLRLIYYSQIVNDFQKGDIAEGYSVSREKKESFPLTVTSAQKNPTAFYLCASSKVAGDTGELFFGEGSRLTVL.

In its sample, this clonotype was seen a few times. CDR3 region: CASSLSSRTGGDEAFF. The CDR3 coding sequence is TGTGCCAGCAGCTTGAGTTCTAGGACAGGGGGCGATGAAGCTTTCTTT. The chain recombines TRBV5-6 with TRBJ1-1; the match to TRBD1 covers 11 bases. V trimming: 1 base; J trimming: 7 bases; junction bases outside the gene matches: 9. The length of the CDR3 is 16 residues. CDR1 SGHDT and CDR2 YYEEEE come from the germline V gene. The whole variable domain, filled in from reference TRBV5-6 and TRBJ1-1, reads DAGVTQSPTHLIKTRGQQVTLRCSPKSGHDTVSWYQQALGQGPQFIFQYYEEEERQRGNFPDRFSGHQFPNYSSELNVNALLLGDSALYLCASSLSSRTGGDEAFFGQGTRLTVV.

This clonotype came up many times. The CDR3 region is CASSHRRGELNTEAFF. The CDR3 DNA follows: TGCGCCAGCAGCCACCGAAGGGGCGAGCTGAACACTGAAGCTTTCTTT. V and J are TRBV4-1 and TRBJ1-1, with D possibly matching TRBD1 (5 bases). The length of the CDR3 is 16 residues. Looked up from germline, CDR1 is MGHRA and CDR2 is YSYEKL. V was pared by 3 bases and J by 0 bases, with 14 bases between.

This clonotype was seen a few times. The chain joins TRBV18 to TRBJ1-2; D might be TRBD1 (6 bases). Trimming stripped 4 bases from V and 6 bases from J, with 12 bases between. Germline V gene sequence: CDR1 KGHSH, CDR2 LQKENI. The CDR3 consists of 13 residues. The CDR3 reads CASSQSQGNGYTF. The CDR3 DNA is TGTGCCAGCTCACAATCACAGGGTAATGGCTACACCTTC.

The table lists this clonotype with many counts. The rearrangement joins TRBV6-2 or TRBV6-3 to TRBJ1-5, with D tentatively TRBD1 (5 bases). CDR1 is MNHEY and CDR2 is SVGEGT in the germline V gene. The CDR3 totals 13 residues. Trimming took off 6 bases at V and 1 base at J, with 7 bases between the two ends. CDR3 bases: TGTGCCAGCAGGGGGCTAAGCAATCAGCCCCAGCATTTT. Translation gives CASRGLSNQPQHF.

This clonotype was counted a few times. The chain recombines TRBV27 with TRBJ2-1; the D is unclear. There are 14 residues in the CDR3. Trimming removed 5 bases at V and 8 bases at J, with 16 bases between. Germline CDR1 and CDR2: MNHEY and SMNVEV (reference sequence). The CDR3 reads CASSPQRGSDEQFF. As DNA, the CDR3 is TGTGCCAGCAGTCCCCAAAGAGGAAGCGATGAGCAGTTCTTC.

This clonotype was seen at least ten times. The rearrangement links TRBV27 to TRBJ2-1, with 10 bases identical to TRBD2. V lost 6 bases and J lost 1; bases outside the gene matches: 3. The CDR3 spans 15 residues. Germline V gives CDR1 MNHEY, CDR2 SMNVEV (reference sequence). The CDR3 DNA is TGTGCCAGCAGACGGACTAGCGGTTCCTACAATGAGCAGTTCTTC. Protein product: CASRRTSGSYNEQFF.

CDR3 DNA sequence: TGTGCCAGCAGCTTAGCCGGGACTTTCTCCTACAATGAGCAGTTCTTC. Its translation is CASSLAGTFSYNEQFF. This chain joins TRBV7-2 and TRBJ2-1, with TRBD2 as a possible D gene (6 bases). The germline gives CDR1 SGHTA, CDR2 FQGNSA. V dropped 0 bases and J dropped 0 bases, with 9 bases sitting between them. This CDR3 spans 16 amino acids.

This clonotype was recorded many times. This chain joins TRBV7-2 and TRBJ2-7; D gene unclear. Per germline, CDR1 SGHTA and CDR2 FQGNSA. The CDR3 is made up of 13 amino acids. V was clipped by 0 bases and J by 3 bases, with 6 bases between them. CDR3 amino acids: CASSLAADYEQYF. The DNA of the CDR3 is TGTGCCAGCAGCTTAGCTGCCGACTACGAGCAGTACTTC.

This clonotype was seen a handful of times. V and J are TRBV20-1 and TRBJ1-5; TRBD1 is a possible D gene (5 bases). There are 17 residues in the CDR3. Germline V gives CDR1 DFQATT, CDR2 SNEGSKA (reference sequence). Between the trimmed V and J ends, which lost 1 base and 4 bases, there was a span of 20 bases. The CDR3 DNA reads TGCAGTGCTAGAGGGGGCGGCCTCGGGGTTTGGAATCAGCCCCAGCATTTT. Amino acids: CSARGGGLGVWNQPQHF.

Only a few counts were recorded for this clonotype. The V gene is TRBV20-1, the J gene TRBJ2-7; 9 bases match TRBD2. CDR1 and CDR2 from the germline V gene are DFQATT and SNEGSKA (reference sequence). This CDR3 contains 14 residues. Germline trimming cut 7 bases from V and 2 bases from J; bases unmatched to any gene: 9. This CDR3 reads CSVTGLAVAYEQYF. DNA of the CDR3: TGCAGTGTAACGGGACTAGCCGTCGCCTACGAGCAGTACTTC.

V and J are TRBV20-1 and TRBJ2-1; D possibly uses TRBD1 or TRBD2 (5 bases each). Per germline, CDR1 DFQATT and CDR2 SNEGSKA (reference sequence). The CDR3 loop spans 14 amino acids. V gave up 1 base and J gave up 5 bases, with 12 bases separating them. This CDR3 reads CSARVYGTNNEQFF. In DNA form, the CDR3 reads TGCAGTGCTAGAGTCTACGGGACCAACAATGAGCAGTTCTTC.

This clonotype was observed a handful of times. The rearrangement joins TRBV4-3 to TRBJ2-1; D uncertain. CDR1 LGHNA and CDR2 YSLEER come from the germline V gene. This CDR3 contains 16 residues. The V end lost 0 bases, the J end lost 9 bases, and 18 bases lay between the germline ends. In nucleotides, the CDR3 is TGCGCCAGCAGCCAAGATTGGGAACCCTACCGCGGTGAGCAGTTCTTC. As protein: CASSQDWEPYRGEQFF.

The J gene is TRBJ2-2, the V gene TRBV12-3 or TRBV12-4; maybe TRBD2 (5 bases). The CDR3 is 16 residues long. The V and J ends lost 7 bases and 1 base respectively, with 16 bases between them. CDR3 bases: TGTGCCAGCACCCCAGTAGGGAGCAGGAACACCGGGGAGCTGTTTTTT. Its translation is CASTPVGSRNTGELFF.

The chain uses TRBV20-1 and TRBJ2-7; a weak D match, TRBD2 (6 bases). The germline V gene has CDR1 DFQATT and CDR2 SNEGSKA (reference sequence). The V gene lost 3 bases and the J gene lost 0 bases, with 18 bases spanning the gap. The CDR3 loop spans 16 amino acids. This CDR3 reads CSARAPLEGSSYEQYF. Written as DNA, the CDR3 is TGCAGTGCTAGGGCCCCTTTGGAGGGGAGCTCCTACGAGCAGTACTTC.

The chain joins TRBV6-1 to TRBJ2-2; 8 bases agree with TRBD2. This CDR3 comprises 16 residues. The ends lost 5 bases at V and 6 bases at J; junction bases unmatched: 11. In germline, CDR1 is MNHNS, CDR2 SASEGT. CDR3 protein: CASSHSGTRGAGELFF. The CDR3 DNA reads TGTGCCAGCAGTCATTCCGGGACTAGGGGAGCCGGGGAGCTGTTTTTT.

At least ten counts were recorded for this clonotype. The chain recombines TRBV20-1 with TRBJ1-2; a possible D gene is TRBD1 (5 bases). Germline V CDR1 and CDR2: DFQATT, SNEGSKA (reference sequence). The CDR3 runs 12 residues. The germline V and J ends were trimmed by 6 bases and 7 bases, with 15 bases remaining between them. DNA for the CDR3: TGCAGTGCGGCCTTGGCGGGGCCTGGCTACACCTTC. It codes for CSAALAGPGYTF.

This clonotype was seen repeatedly, ten times or more. This sequence joins TRBV5-1 and TRBJ2-1; TRBD1 agrees at 8 bases. Looked up from germline, CDR1 is SGHRS and CDR2 is YFSETQ. This CDR3 has 15 amino acids. The V gene end was trimmed by 2 bases and the J gene end by 6 bases; junction bases not matched to a gene: 7. The CDR3 sequence: CASSFQQGVGNEQFF. CDR3 nucleotide sequence: TGCGCCAGCAGCTTTCAACAGGGGGTTGGCAATGAGCAGTTCTTC.

This clonotype has just a few counts. The chain recombines TRBV12-3 or TRBV12-4 with TRBJ2-5; TRBD2 is a possible D gene (5 bases). This CDR3 has 16 amino acids. The V and J ends lost 6 bases and 3 bases respectively, with 20 bases between them. CDR3 nucleotide sequence: TGTGCCAGCAGCCCCTATACGGGGATCAGGAAAGAGACCCAGTACTTC. It translates to CASSPYTGIRKETQYF.

This clonotype was counted only a few times. The chain uses TRBV29-1 and TRBJ1-2; no clear D. The V gene's germline CDR1 is SQVTM and CDR2 ANQGSEA. The CDR3 has 9 amino acids. CDR3 bases: TGCAGGGCAGGAGATGGCTACACCTTC. This gives the protein CRAGDGYTF.

This clonotype was seen repeatedly, ten times or more. The gene calls are TRBV20-1 and TRBJ2-7; D possibly corresponds to TRBD1 (6 bases). Per germline, CDR1 DFQATT and CDR2 SNEGSKA (reference sequence). Trimming stripped 7 bases from V and 3 bases from J, with 10 bases between. The length of the CDR3 is 11 residues. In DNA, the CDR3 is TGCAGTGTAAGAGGGGGCTACGAGCAGTACTTC. This encodes CSVRGGYEQYF.

This clonotype was counted at least ten times. The chain links TRBV7-2 to TRBJ2-7, with D unclear. The germline gives CDR1 SGHTA, CDR2 FQGNSA. There are 13 residues in the CDR3. V was shortened by 1 base and J by 6 bases, with 10 bases between the two germline ends. The CDR3 region has the DNA TGTGCCAGCAGCTTAGACGCCGTCGGCGAGCAGTACTTC. Amino acid sequence: CASSLDAVGEQYF.

This clonotype was seen a handful of times. The chain joins TRBV2 to TRBJ1-2, with 10 bases that match TRBD1. This CDR3 has 12 residues. J lost 9 bases, V lost 6 bases, and 4 bases had no gene match. CDR1 and CDR2 from the germline V gene are SNHLY and FYNNEI. The CDR3 DNA reads as TGTGCCAGCAGGCCGGGACAGGGGCGCTACACCTTC. Its protein product is CASRPGQGRYTF. The full variable domain, its missing parts supplied by reference TRBV2 and TRBJ1-2, is EPEVTQTPSHQVTQMGQEVILRCVPISNHLYFYWYRQILGQKVEFLVSFYNNEISEKSEIFDDQFSVERPDGSNFTLKIRSTKLEDSAMYFCASRPGQGRYTFGSGTRLTVV.

This clonotype occurred a few times. This chain joins TRBV9 and TRBJ2-1, with 8 bases aligning to TRBD2. CDR3 length: 14 amino acids. J was trimmed by 8 bases and V by 2 bases; bases with no gene match: 6. Germline lookup yields CDR1 SGDLS and CDR2 YYNGEE. Here the CDR3 DNA reads TGTGCCAGCAGCGTGAGAGCGGGAGTATATGAGCAGTTCTTC. This translates into CASSVRAGVYEQFF. The full variable domain, its missing parts supplied by reference TRBV9 and TRBJ2-1, is DSGVTQTPKHLITATGQRVTLRCSPRSGDLSVYWYQQSLDQGLQFLIQYYNGEERAKGNILERFSAQQFPDLHSELNLSSLELGDSALYFCASSVRAGVYEQFFGPGTRLTVL.

This clonotype has more than one count but fewer than ten. The chain links TRBV3-1 to TRBJ2-3; D not resolved. V was shortened by 4 bases and J by 4 bases, with 15 bases between the two germline ends. Germline CDR1 is LGHDT and CDR2 is YNNKEL (reference sequence). The CDR3 length is 15 residues. The CDR3 protein is CASSPRHALADTQYF. DNA for the CDR3: TGTGCCAGCAGCCCCCGTCACGCGTTGGCAGATACGCAGTATTTT.

This clonotype was observed many times. The genes are TRBV20-1 and TRBJ2-1; possible D gene TRBD2, 6 bases. V was clipped by 3 bases and J by 6 bases, with 15 bases between them. Germline loops: CDR1 DFQATT, CDR2 SNEGSKA (reference sequence). The length of the CDR3 is 14 residues. The CDR3 here is CSARGGEGFNEQFF. The CDR3, as DNA: TGCAGTGCTAGGGGGGGAGAAGGGTTCAATGAGCAGTTCTTC.

In this sample, this clonotype turned up many times. This chain links TRBV19 with TRBJ1-5; D gene uncertain. V lost 5 bases and J 3 bases, leaving 11 bases between the germline ends. Germline values: CDR1 LNHDA, CDR2 SQIVND (reference sequence). The CDR3 has 14 residues. CDR3 amino acids: CASSFGGLNQPQHF. CDR3 nucleotides: TGTGCCAGTAGTTTCGGCGGACTCAATCAGCCCCAGCATTTT.